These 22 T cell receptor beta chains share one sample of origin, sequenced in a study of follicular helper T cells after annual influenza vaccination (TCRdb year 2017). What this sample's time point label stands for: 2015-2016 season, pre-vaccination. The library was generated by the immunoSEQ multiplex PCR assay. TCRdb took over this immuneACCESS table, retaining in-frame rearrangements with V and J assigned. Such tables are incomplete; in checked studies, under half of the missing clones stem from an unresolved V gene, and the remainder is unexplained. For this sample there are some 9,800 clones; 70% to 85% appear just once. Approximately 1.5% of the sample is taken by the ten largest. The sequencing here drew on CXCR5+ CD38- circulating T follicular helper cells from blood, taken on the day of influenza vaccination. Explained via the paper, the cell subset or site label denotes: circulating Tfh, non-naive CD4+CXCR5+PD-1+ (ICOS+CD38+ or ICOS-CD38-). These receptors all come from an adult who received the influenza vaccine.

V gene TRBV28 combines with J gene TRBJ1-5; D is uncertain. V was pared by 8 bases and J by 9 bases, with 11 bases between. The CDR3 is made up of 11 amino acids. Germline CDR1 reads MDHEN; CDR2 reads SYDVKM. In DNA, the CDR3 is TGTGCCAGCGAATCTTCGGGGCCCCAGCATTTT. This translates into CASESSGPQHF.

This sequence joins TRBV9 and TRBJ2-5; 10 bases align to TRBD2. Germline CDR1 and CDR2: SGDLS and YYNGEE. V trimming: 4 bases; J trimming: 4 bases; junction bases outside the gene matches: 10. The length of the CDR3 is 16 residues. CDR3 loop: CASSQRGTSARETQYF. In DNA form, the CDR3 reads TGTGCCAGCAGCCAGCGGGGGACTAGCGCTCGAGAGACCCAGTACTTC.

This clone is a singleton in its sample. CDR3 sequence reads: CASSSGGKSYEQYF. The CDR3 coding sequence is TGCGCCAGCAGCTCCGGGGGAAAGTCCTACGAGCAGTACTTC. The chain combines TRBV5-1 with TRBJ2-7; the D gene is possibly TRBD2 (6 bases). V lost 3 bases and J 1 base, leaving 11 bases between the germline ends. The CDR3 loop spans 14 amino acids. CDR1 and CDR2 (germline): SGHRS, YFSETQ.

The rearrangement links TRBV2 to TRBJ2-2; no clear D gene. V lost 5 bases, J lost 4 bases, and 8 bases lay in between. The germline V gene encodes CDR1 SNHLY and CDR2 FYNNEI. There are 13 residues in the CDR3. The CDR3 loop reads CASSQQLTGELFF. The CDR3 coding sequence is TGTGCCAGCAGTCAACAACTCACCGGGGAGCTGTTTTTT.

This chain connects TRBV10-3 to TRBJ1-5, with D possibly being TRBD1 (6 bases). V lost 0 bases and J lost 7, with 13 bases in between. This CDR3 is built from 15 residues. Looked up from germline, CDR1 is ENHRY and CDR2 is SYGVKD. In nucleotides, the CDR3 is TGTGCCATCAGTGAGTCCGGGGGGCTTCAGCAGCCCCAGCATTTT. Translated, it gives CAISESGGLQQPQHF.

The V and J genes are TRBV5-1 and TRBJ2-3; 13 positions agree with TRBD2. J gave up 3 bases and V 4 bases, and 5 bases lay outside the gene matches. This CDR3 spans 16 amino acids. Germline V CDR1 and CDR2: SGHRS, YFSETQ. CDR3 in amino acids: CASSTGLAGVTDTQYF. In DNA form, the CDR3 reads TGCGCCAGCAGCACTGGACTAGCGGGAGTTACAGATACGCAGTATTTT.

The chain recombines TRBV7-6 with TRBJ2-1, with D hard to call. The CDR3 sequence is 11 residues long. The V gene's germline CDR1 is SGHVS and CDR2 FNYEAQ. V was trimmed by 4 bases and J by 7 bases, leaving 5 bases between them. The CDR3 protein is CASSSMNEQFF. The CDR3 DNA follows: TGTGCCAGCAGCTCGATGAATGAGCAGTTCTTC.

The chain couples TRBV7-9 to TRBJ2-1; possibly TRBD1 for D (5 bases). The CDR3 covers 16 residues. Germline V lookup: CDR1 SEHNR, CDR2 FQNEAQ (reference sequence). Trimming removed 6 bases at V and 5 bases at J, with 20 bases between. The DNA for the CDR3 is TGTGCCAGCAGATATCCAATTGGCAGGGCCGACAATGAGCAGTTCTTC. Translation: CASRYPIGRADNEQFF.

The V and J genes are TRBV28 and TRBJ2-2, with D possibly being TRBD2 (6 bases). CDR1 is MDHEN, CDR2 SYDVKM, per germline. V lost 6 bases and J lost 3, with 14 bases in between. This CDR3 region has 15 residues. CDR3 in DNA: TGTGCCAGCAGACCGACTAGTGGAGACACCGGGGAGCTGTTTTTT. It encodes CASRPTSGDTGELFF.

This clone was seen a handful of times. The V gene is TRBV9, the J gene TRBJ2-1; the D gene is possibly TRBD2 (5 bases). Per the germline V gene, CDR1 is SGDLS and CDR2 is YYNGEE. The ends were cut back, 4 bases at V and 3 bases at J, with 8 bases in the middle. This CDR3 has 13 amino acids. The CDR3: CASSTRDYNEQFF. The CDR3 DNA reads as TGTGCCAGCAGCACCCGGGACTACAATGAGCAGTTCTTC.

The CDR3 coding sequence is TGTGCCAGCAGCCCCCGGGACAGGGCGAACACCGGGGAGCTGTTTTTT. Translation gives CASSPRDRANTGELFF. The chain joins TRBV5-5 to TRBJ2-2, with 9 bases lining up with TRBD1. Trimming at V came to 4 bases and at J to 0 bases, leaving 4 bases not matched to a gene. The CDR3 loop spans 16 amino acids. Germline CDR1 is SGHKS and CDR2 is YYEKEE (reference sequence).

The CDR3: CASRPRGRSSSYEQYF. The CDR3 DNA reads TGTGCCAGCAGACCCCGTGGTCGATCGAGCTCCTACGAGCAGTACTTC. The gene calls are TRBV7-6 and TRBJ2-7, with D hard to call. Trimming stripped 6 bases from V and 0 bases from J, with 18 bases between. The CDR3 totals 16 residues. Germline CDR1 SGHVS, CDR2 FNYEAQ.

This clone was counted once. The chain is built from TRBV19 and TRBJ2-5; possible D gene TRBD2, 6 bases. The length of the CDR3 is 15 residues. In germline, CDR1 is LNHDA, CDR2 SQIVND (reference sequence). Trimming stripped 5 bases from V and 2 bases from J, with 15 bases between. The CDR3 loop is CASSSPGDLQETQYF. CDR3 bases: TGTGCCAGTAGTTCTCCGGGAGACTTACAAGAGACCCAGTACTTC.

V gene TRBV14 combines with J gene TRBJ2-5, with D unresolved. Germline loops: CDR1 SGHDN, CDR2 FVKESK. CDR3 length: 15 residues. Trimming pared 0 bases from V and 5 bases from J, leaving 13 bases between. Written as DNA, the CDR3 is TGTGCCAGCAGCCAAGATAACATCATGGGGGAGACCCAGTACTTC. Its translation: CASSQDNIMGETQYF.

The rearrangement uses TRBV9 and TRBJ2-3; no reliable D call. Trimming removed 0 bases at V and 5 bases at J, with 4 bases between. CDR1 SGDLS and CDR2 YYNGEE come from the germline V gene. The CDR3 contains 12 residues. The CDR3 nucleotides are TGTGCCAGCAGCGTAGACGAAGATACGCAGTATTTT. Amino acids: CASSVDEDTQYF.

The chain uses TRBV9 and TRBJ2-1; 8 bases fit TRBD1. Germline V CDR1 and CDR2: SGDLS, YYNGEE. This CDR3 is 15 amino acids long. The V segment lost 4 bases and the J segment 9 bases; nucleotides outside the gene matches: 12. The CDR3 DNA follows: TGTGCCAGCAGCTCAGGGACAGGCCTAGGTGGTGAGCAGTTCTTC. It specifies CASSSGTGLGGEQFF. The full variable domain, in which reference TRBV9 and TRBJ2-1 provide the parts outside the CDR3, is DSGVTQTPKHLITATGQRVTLRCSPRSGDLSVYWYQQSLDQGLQFLIQYYNGEERAKGNILERFSAQQFPDLHSELNLSSLELGDSALYFCASSSGTGLGGEQFFGPGTRLTVL.

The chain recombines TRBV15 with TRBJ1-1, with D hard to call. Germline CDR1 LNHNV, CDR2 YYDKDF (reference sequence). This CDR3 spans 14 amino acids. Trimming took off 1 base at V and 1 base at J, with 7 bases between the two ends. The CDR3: CATSRGGPNTEAFF. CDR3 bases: TGTGCCACCAGCAGAGGGGGTCCGAACACTGAAGCTTTCTTT.

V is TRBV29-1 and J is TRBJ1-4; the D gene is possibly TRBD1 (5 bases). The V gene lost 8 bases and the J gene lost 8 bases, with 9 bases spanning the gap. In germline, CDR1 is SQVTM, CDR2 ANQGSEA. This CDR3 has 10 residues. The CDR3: CSPQGEKLFF. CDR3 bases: TGCAGCCCGCAGGGAGAAAAACTGTTTTTT.

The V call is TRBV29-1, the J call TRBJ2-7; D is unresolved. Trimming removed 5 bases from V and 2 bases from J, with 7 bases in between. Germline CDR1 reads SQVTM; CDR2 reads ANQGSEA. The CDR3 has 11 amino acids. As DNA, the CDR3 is TGCAGCGTTCGGCAAACCTACGAGCAGTACTTC. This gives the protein CSVRQTYEQYF.

DNA of the CDR3: TGTGCCAGCAGTACAGACTCTTTAGGCTCCTACGAGCAGTACTTC. It yields the protein CASSTDSLGSYEQYF. This chain uses TRBV28 with TRBJ2-7; D unclear. The V gene's germline CDR1 is MDHEN and CDR2 SYDVKM. The CDR3 length is 15 residues. The V end lost 5 bases, the J end lost 0 bases, and 14 bases lay between the germline ends.

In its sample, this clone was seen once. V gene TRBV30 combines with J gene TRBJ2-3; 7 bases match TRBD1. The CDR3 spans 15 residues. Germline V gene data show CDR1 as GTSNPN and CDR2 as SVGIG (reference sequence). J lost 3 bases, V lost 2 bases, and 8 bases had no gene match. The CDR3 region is CAWSKGARGTDTQYF. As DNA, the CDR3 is TGTGCCTGGAGTAAGGGGGCGCGAGGGACAGATACGCAGTATTTT.

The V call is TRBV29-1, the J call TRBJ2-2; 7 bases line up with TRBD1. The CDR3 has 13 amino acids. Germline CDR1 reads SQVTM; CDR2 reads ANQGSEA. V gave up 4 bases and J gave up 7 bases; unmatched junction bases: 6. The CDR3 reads CSVGRQGIGELFF. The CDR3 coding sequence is TGCAGCGTTGGCCGACAGGGAATCGGGGAGCTGTTTTTT.